Reported below is one T cell receptor (beta chain). The data were obtained in a study of blood T cell repertoires in COVID-19. Study information: Collection of acute and convalescent COVID-19 samples took place in the United States, Italy and Spain. PBMCs, B-cell-depleted T cells, or T cells provided the cDNA or gDNA that made up the material.

The V end was cut by 1 base, the J end by 10 bases, with 16 bases between. CDR3 size: 14 residues. Per germline, CDR1 LGHNT and CDR2 FRNRAP. Authors' data handling: Amplifying reference gene primers gave estimates of nucleated cell counts. Data came from immunoSEQ multiplex PCR; TCRdb stores just in-frame clones and leaves some out. V, J and clone size derive from that table, while D and trimming were established from the DNA sequence. Counted here are 99,000 or so clones, less than 90% occurring once; the ten biggest clones make up about 3.9%. This receptor was identified in a middle-aged man with acute or convalescent COVID-19. This rearrangement joins TRBV12-5 to TRBJ1-1; perhaps TRBD1 as D (6 bases). Material for sequencing was peripheral blood. CDR3: CASGLDTGSPRAFF. The DNA of the CDR3 is TGTGCTAGTGGTTTGGACACAGGGAGCCCTCGAGCTTTCTTT.